This T cell receptor beta chain was observed in a study of blood T cell repertoires in COVID-19. In the study overall: Both acute and convalescent COVID-19 samples were obtained from the United States, Italy and Spain. Nucleic acid was either cDNA or gDNA, and it came from T cells, B-cell-depleted T cells, or PBMCs.

The method was immunoSEQ multiplex PCR; TCRdb's version includes in-frame clones alone and lacks a portion of them. The repertoire holds around 210,000 clones, with around 81% as singletons. In this sample, this clone turned up a few times. V was trimmed by 2 bases and J by 0 bases, leaving 19 bases between them. CDR1 is GTSNPN, CDR2 SVGIG, per germline (reference sequence). The CDR3 length is 17 residues. The receptor's source is a woman aged 70-85 years with acute or convalescent COVID-19. Sequenced material: peripheral blood. V gene TRBV30 combines with J gene TRBJ1-1, with D possibly TRBD1 on 6 matching bases. As DNA, the CDR3 is TGTGCCTGGAGTCCCTCCATTAAGGGGACACTGAACACTGAAGCTTTCTTT. Translating gives CAWSPSIKGTLNTEAFF.